Listed below are T cell receptor beta chains from one sample, sequenced in a study of blood T cell repertoires in COVID-19. Generated by immunoSEQ multiplex PCR, the TCRdb table keeps only in-frame clones and is missing some. The sample has some 33,000 clones; around 93% are singletons. Sequenced material: peripheral blood. The source of these receptors is a human donor in a cohort sampled during active COVID-19. Both conserved end residues are part of each CDR3. Each record gives: clone size, J gene, D gene, V gene, CDR3 protein. D genes are given only for firm matches. Part of the rows lack a size; the others show once, few, many or a class for expanded clones.

clone_size: .
j_call: TRBJ1-2
d_call: .
v_call: TRBV6-5
cdr3_aa: CASRLAGDGYTF

clone_size: .
j_call: TRBJ2-1
d_call: .
v_call: TRBV18
cdr3_aa: CASSPGGTLYNEQFF

clone_size: .
j_call: TRBJ1-5
d_call: TRBD1
v_call: TRBV2
cdr3_aa: CASNPDRGLQPQHF

clone_size: .
j_call: TRBJ2-3
d_call: TRBD1
v_call: TRBV19
cdr3_aa: CASTSDRGSAAQYF

clone_size: .
j_call: TRBJ1-6
d_call: TRBD1
v_call: TRBV10-2
cdr3_aa: CASRGGTGLSINSPLHF

clone_size: .
j_call: TRBJ2-1
d_call: TRBD2
v_call: TRBV6-5
cdr3_aa: CASSTSGGAYNEQFF

clone_size: .
j_call: TRBJ2-6
d_call: TRBD1
v_call: TRBV2
cdr3_aa: CASAGGQGASGANVLTF

clone_size: .
j_call: TRBJ2-5
d_call: TRBD1
v_call: TRBV6-5
cdr3_aa: CASSYGLTGGRETQYF

clone_size: .
j_call: TRBJ2-2
d_call: TRBD1
v_call: TRBV7-9
cdr3_aa: CARGGANTGELFF

clone_size: .
j_call: TRBJ1-1
d_call: TRBD1
v_call: TRBV15
cdr3_aa: CATNRGMNTEAFF

clone_size: .
j_call: TRBJ1-4
d_call: .
v_call: TRBV6-5
cdr3_aa: CASSYFGTGGAEKLFF

clone_size: .
j_call: TRBJ2-5
d_call: .
v_call: TRBV5-1
cdr3_aa: CASSPGLFQETQYF

clone_size: .
j_call: TRBJ1-3
d_call: .
v_call: TRBV7-2
cdr3_aa: CASSLAAGITLSGNTIYF

clone_size: .
j_call: TRBJ1-1
d_call: .
v_call: TRBV3-1/TRBV3-2
cdr3_aa: CASSQAGQNTEAFF

clone_size: large
j_call: TRBJ2-3
d_call: .
v_call: TRBV27
cdr3_aa: CASIPAASTDTQYF

clone_size: .
j_call: TRBJ1-1
d_call: .
v_call: TRBV6-5
cdr3_aa: CASSYGQNTEAFF

clone_size: .
j_call: TRBJ1-6
d_call: TRBD1
v_call: TRBV27
cdr3_aa: CASSLTGGAYNSPLHF

clone_size: .
j_call: TRBJ1-1
d_call: .
v_call: TRBV2
cdr3_aa: CASSVISRDTEAFF

clone_size: .
j_call: TRBJ1-2
d_call: TRBD1
v_call: TRBV29-1
cdr3_aa: CSVPGQGAYGYTF

clone_size: .
j_call: TRBJ1-2
d_call: TRBD1
v_call: TRBV19
cdr3_aa: CASSRDSPYYGYTF

clone_size: .
j_call: TRBJ1-1
d_call: TRBD1
v_call: TRBV10-3
cdr3_aa: CAISEPYQGAITEAFF

clone_size: .
j_call: TRBJ1-2
d_call: .
v_call: TRBV5-1
cdr3_aa: CASSLHSLNYGYTF

clone_size: once
j_call: TRBJ2-6
d_call: .
v_call: TRBV4-2
cdr3_aa: CASSQDPLLGVSGANVLTF

clone_size: .
j_call: TRBJ2-3
d_call: TRBD2
v_call: TRBV28
cdr3_aa: CASSFKGRAKDTQYF

clone_size: .
j_call: TRBJ2-5
d_call: .
v_call: TRBV6-6
cdr3_aa: CASSRQVRRTQYF

clone_size: few
j_call: TRBJ1-6
d_call: .
v_call: TRBV30
cdr3_aa: CAWEGQRNSPLHF

clone_size: .
j_call: TRBJ2-2
d_call: TRBD2
v_call: TRBV9
cdr3_aa: CASSVPTSGSPVGELFF

clone_size: .
j_call: TRBJ1-1
d_call: .
v_call: TRBV19
cdr3_aa: CASHLSDTEAFF

clone_size: .
j_call: TRBJ2-4
d_call: .
v_call: TRBV27
cdr3_aa: CASSIRDTFSLYF

clone_size: .
j_call: TRBJ1-6
d_call: .
v_call: TRBV14
cdr3_aa: CASSQSLLVPNSPLHF

clone_size: .
j_call: TRBJ1-3
d_call: .
v_call: TRBV7-2
cdr3_aa: CASSFSAGTRNTIYF

clone_size: .
j_call: TRBJ2-2
d_call: TRBD1
v_call: TRBV11-2
cdr3_aa: CASSPRQGNTGELFF

clone_size: .
j_call: TRBJ1-5
d_call: .
v_call: TRBV25-1
cdr3_aa: CASSESRFGPQHF

clone_size: .
j_call: TRBJ1-1
d_call: .
v_call: TRBV5-5
cdr3_aa: CASSFTGLVRAFF

clone_size: .
j_call: TRBJ2-1
d_call: TRBD2
v_call: TRBV4-3
cdr3_aa: CASSQDSGLAVYNEQFF

clone_size: .
j_call: TRBJ1-2
d_call: .
v_call: TRBV19
cdr3_aa: CASRQSYGYTF

clone_size: .
j_call: TRBJ2-2
d_call: TRBD2
v_call: TRBV7-3
cdr3_aa: CASSLRTSQANTGELFF

clone_size: .
j_call: TRBJ2-1
d_call: TRBD2
v_call: TRBV12-5
cdr3_aa: CASGAGGLAGRYGTNEQFF

clone_size: .
j_call: TRBJ1-1
d_call: TRBD1
v_call: TRBV28
cdr3_aa: CASSKGQGTEAFF

clone_size: .
j_call: TRBJ1-2
d_call: .
v_call: TRBV7-2
cdr3_aa: CASSLRQRFNYGYTF

clone_size: .
j_call: TRBJ1-5
d_call: .
v_call: TRBV19
cdr3_aa: CASSIALSNQPQHF

clone_size: .
j_call: TRBJ1-2
d_call: .
v_call: TRBV18
cdr3_aa: CASSPGAQSNYGYTF

clone_size: .
j_call: TRBJ2-2
d_call: .
v_call: TRBV7-2
cdr3_aa: CASSRSPQDQITGELFF

clone_size: .
j_call: TRBJ2-1
d_call: .
v_call: TRBV4-3
cdr3_aa: CASSPGVSYNEQFF

clone_size: once
j_call: TRBJ1-2
d_call: .
v_call: TRBV2
cdr3_aa: CASSEGGGHHYGYTF

clone_size: .
j_call: TRBJ2-3
d_call: .
v_call: TRBV19
cdr3_aa: CASSIGGTDTQYF

clone_size: .
j_call: TRBJ1-2
d_call: .
v_call: TRBV3-1/TRBV3-2
cdr3_aa: CASSQWQDTNYGYTF